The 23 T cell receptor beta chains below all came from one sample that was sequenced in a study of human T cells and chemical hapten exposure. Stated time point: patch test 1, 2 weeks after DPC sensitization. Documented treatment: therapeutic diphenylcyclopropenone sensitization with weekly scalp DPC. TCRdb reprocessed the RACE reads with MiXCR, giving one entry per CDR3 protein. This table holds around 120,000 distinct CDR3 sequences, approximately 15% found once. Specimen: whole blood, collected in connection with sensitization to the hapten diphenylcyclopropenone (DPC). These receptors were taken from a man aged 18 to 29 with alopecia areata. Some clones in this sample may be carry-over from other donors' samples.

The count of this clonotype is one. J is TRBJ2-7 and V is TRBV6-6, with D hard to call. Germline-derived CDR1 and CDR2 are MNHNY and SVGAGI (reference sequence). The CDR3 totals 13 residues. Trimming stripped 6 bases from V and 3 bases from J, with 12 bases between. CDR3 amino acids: CASRASELYEQYV. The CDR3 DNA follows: TGTGCCAGCAGGGCGTCCGAACTCTACGAGCAGTACGTC.

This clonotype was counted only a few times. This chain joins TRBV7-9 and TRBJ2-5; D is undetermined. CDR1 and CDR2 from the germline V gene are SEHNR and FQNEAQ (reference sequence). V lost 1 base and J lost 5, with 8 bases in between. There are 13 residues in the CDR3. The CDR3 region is CASSLGPDETQYF. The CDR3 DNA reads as TGTGCCAGCAGCTTAGGACCTGACGAGACCCAGTACTTC.

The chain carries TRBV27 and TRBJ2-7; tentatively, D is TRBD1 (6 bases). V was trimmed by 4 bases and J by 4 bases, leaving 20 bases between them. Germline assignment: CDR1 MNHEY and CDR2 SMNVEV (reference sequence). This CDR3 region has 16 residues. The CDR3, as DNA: TGTGCCAGCAGTTGGGACAACCCTTCCCCTAAATACGAGCAGTACTTC. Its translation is CASSWDNPSPKYEQYF.

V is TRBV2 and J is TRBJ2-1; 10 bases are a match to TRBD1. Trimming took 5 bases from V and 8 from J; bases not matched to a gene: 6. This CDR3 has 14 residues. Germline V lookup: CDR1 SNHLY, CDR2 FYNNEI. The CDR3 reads CASSRQGAIDEQFF. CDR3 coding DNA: TGTGCCAGCAGTAGACAGGGGGCTATAGATGAGCAGTTCTTC.

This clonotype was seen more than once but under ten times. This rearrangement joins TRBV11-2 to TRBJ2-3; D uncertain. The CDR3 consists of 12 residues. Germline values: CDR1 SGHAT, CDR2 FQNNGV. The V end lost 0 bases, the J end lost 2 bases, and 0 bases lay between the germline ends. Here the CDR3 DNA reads TGTGCCAGCAGCTTAGACACAGATACGCAGTATTTT. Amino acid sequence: CASSLDTDTQYF.

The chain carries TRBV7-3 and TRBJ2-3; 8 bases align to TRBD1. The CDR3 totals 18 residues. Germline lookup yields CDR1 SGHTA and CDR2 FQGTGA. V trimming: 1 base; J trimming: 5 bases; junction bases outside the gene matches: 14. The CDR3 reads CASSLNVWDRQRGDTQYF. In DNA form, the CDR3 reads TGTGCCAGCAGCTTAAATGTATGGGACAGGCAAAGGGGAGATACGCAGTATTTT. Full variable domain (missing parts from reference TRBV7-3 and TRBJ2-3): GAGVSQTPSNKVTEKGKYVELRCDPISGHTALYWYRQSLGQGPEFLIYFQGTGAADDSGLPNDRFFAVRPEGSVSTLKIQRTERGDSAVYLCASSLNVWDRQRGDTQYFGPGTRLTVL.

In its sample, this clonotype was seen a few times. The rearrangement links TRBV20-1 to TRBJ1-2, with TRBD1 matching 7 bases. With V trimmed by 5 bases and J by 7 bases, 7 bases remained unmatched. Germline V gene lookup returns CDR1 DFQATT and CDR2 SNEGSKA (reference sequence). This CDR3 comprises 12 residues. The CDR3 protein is CSARDRSLGYTF. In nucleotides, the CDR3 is TGCAGTGCTCGGGACAGATCCCTTGGCTACACCTTC.

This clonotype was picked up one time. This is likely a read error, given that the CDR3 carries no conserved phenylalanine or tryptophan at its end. In DNA, the CDR3 is TGTGCCAGCAGCTCTGTCGTCAGGAACACCGGGGAGCTGTTTTCT. Translated, it gives CASSSVVRNTGELFS. This chain joins TRBV11-2 and TRBJ2-2; D not resolved. The germline V gene encodes CDR1 SGHAT and CDR2 FQNNGV. CDR3 length equals 15 residues. Trimming left V 4 bases short and J 1 base short, with 10 bases between.

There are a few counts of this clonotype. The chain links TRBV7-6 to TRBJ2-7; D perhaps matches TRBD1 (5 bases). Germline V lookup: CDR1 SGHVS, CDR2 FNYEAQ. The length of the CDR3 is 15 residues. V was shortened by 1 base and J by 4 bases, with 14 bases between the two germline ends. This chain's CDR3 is CASSLVTAGIYEQYF. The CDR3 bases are TGTGCCAGCAGCTTAGTCACGGCAGGGATTTACGAGCAGTACTTC.

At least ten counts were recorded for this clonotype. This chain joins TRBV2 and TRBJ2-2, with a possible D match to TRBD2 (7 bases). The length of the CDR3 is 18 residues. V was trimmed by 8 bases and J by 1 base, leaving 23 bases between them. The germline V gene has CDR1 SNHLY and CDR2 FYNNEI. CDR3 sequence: CASCSRGAGRLNTGELFF. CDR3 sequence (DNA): TGTGCCAGCTGCTCCCGGGGGGCGGGACGCCTGAACACCGGGGAGCTGTTTTTT.

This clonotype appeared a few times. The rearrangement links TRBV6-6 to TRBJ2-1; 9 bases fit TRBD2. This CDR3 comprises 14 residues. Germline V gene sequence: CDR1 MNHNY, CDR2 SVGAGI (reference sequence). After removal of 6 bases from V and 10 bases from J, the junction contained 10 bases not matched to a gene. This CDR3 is CASRTERGVREQFF. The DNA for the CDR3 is TGTGCCAGCAGGACTGAGCGGGGGGTTAGGGAGCAGTTCTTC.

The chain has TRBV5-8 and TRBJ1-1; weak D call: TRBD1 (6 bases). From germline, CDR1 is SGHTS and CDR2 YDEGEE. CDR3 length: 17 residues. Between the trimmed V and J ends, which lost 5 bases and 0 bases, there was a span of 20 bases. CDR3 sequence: CASRNTRTAPMNTEAFF. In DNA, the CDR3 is TGTGCCAGCAGAAACACCAGGACAGCGCCAATGAACACTGAAGCTTTCTTT.

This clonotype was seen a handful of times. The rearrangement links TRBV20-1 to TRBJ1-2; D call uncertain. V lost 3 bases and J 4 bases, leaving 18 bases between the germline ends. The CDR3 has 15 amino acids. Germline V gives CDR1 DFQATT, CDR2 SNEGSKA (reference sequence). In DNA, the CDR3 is TGCAGTGCTAGTCTGTCAGGCGGACCCGGCTATGGCTACACCTTC. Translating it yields CSASLSGGPGYGYTF.

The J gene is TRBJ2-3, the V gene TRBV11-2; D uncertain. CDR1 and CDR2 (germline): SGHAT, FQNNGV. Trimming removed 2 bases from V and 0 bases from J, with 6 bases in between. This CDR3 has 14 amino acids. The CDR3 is CASSLFESTDTQYF. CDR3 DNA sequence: TGTGCCAGCAGCTTATTCGAAAGCACAGATACGCAGTATTTT.

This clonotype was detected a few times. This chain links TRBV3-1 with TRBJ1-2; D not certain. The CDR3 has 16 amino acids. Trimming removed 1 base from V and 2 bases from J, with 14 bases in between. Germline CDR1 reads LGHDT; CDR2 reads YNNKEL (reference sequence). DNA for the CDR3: TGTGCCAGCAGCCAAGTATTCCCAGGTCGAAACTATGGCTACACCTTC. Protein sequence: CASSQVFPGRNYGYTF.

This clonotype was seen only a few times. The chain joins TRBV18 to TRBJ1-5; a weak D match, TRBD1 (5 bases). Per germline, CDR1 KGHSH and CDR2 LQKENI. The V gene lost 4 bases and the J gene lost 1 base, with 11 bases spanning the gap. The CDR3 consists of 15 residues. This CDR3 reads CASSQTRGSNQPQHF. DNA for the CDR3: TGTGCCAGCTCACAGACGCGGGGGAGCAATCAGCCCCAGCATTTT.

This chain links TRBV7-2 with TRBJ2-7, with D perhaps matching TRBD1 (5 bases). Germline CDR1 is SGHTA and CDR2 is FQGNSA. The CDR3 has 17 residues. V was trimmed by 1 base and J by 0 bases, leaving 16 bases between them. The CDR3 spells CASSLGARGFSSYEQYF. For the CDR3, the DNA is TGTGCCAGCAGCTTAGGGGCTAGGGGATTTAGCTCCTACGAGCAGTACTTC.

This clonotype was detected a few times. Written as DNA, the CDR3 is TGTGCCAGCAGTACCCCCGGACAGGGGGGTTCACCCCTCCACTTT. The encoded protein is CASSTPGQGGSPLHF. The chain recombines TRBV28 with TRBJ1-6; the match to TRBD1 covers 10 bases. CDR3 length: 15 amino acids. The V gene end was trimmed by 5 bases and the J gene end by 9 bases; junction bases not matched to a gene: 7. The germline V gene encodes CDR1 MDHEN and CDR2 SYDVKM.

CDR3 region: CASSRALQGAWEQYF. The CDR3 DNA is TGTGCCAGCAGCCGCGCGCTACAGGGGGCGTGGGAGCAGTACTTC. This chain links TRBV4-2 with TRBJ2-7, with 9 bases aligning to TRBD1. CDR1 and CDR2 from the germline V gene are LGHNA and YNFKEQ. Trimming took 4 bases from V and 7 from J; bases not matched to a gene: 11. The CDR3 loop spans 15 amino acids.

The chain's CDR3 is CASSQDRWASTDTQYF. The CDR3 DNA is TGCGCCAGCAGCCAAGATAGATGGGCAAGCACAGATACGCAGTATTTT. The chain joins TRBV4-1 to TRBJ2-3; D remains ambiguous. Germline loops: CDR1 MGHRA, CDR2 YSYEKL. Trimming took off 0 bases at V and 0 bases at J, with 10 bases between the two ends. CDR3 length: 16 residues.

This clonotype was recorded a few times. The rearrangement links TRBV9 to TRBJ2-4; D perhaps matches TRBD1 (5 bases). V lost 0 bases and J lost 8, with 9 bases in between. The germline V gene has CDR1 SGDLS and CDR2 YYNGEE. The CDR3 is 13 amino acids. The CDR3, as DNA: TGTGCCAGCAGCGTAGCTAGGGGTGACATTCAGTACTTC. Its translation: CASSVARGDIQYF.

CDR3 in DNA: TGTGCCAGCAGTTTGGGGGGCGGCCCCCAAGAGACCCAGTACTTC. Protein product: CASSLGGGPQETQYF. The chain uses TRBV28 and TRBJ2-5; perhaps D is TRBD1 or TRBD2 (6 bases each). The CDR3 covers 15 residues. Germline V gene data show CDR1 as MDHEN and CDR2 as SYDVKM. V lost 3 bases and J lost 1, with 12 bases in between. Combining the CDR3 with reference TRBV28 and TRBJ2-5 gives the whole variable domain DVKVTQSSRYLVKRTGEKVFLECVQDMDHENMFWYRQDPGLGLRLIYFSYDVKMKEKGDIPEGYSVSREKKERFSLILESASTNQTSMYLCASSLGGGPQETQYFGPGTRLLVL.

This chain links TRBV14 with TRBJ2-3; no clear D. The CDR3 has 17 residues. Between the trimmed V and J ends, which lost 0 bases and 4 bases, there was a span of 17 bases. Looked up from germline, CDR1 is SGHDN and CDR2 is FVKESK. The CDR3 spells CASSQDLRSYLADTQYF. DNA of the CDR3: TGTGCCAGCAGCCAAGATCTCCGGAGTTACTTAGCAGATACGCAGTATTTT.